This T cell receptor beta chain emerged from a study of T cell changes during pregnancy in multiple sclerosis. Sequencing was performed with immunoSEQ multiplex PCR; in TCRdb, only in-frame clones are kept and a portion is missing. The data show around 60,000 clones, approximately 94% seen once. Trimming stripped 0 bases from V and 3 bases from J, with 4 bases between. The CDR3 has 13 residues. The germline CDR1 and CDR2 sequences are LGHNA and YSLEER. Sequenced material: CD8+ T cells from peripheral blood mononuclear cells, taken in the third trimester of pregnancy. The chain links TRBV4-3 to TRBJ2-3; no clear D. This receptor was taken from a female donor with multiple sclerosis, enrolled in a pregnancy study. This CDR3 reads CASSQDSTDTQYF. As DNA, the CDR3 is TGCGCCAGCAGCCAAGACAGTACAGATACGCAGTATTTT.